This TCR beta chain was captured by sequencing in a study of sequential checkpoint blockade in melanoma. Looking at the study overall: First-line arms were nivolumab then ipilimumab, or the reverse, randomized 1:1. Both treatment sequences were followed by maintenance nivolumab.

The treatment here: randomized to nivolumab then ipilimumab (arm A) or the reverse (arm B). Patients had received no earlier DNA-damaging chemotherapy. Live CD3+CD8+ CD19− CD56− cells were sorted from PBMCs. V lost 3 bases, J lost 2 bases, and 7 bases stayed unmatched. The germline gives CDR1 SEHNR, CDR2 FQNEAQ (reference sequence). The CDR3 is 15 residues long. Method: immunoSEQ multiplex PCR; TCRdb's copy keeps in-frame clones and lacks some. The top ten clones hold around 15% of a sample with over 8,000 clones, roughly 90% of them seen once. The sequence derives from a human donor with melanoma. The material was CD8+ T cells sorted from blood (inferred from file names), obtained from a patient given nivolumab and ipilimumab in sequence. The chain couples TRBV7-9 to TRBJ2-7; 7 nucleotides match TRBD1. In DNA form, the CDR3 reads TGTGCCAGCAGCTTGGGGCAGGGGGTACCCTACGAGCAGTACTTC. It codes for CASSLGQGVPYEQYF.